One TCR beta chain is described in this entry. Scientists made TCR beta libraries using UMI-labeled 5' RACE. TCRdb reprocessed the 5' RACE reads and reports one entry per CDR3 protein, with no DNA. This sample lists fewer than 20,000 distinct CDR3 sequences; its ten largest clones have 5.7%. Germline CDR1 reads DFQATT; CDR2 reads SNEGSKA (reference sequence). The CDR3 consists of 16 residues. The data were obtained in a study of human CD8 memory T cell subsets. The sample consisted of CD8+ stem-like memory T cells (TSCM and TCM) sorted from PBMCs. Subset indicated: stem-like memory CD8 T cells (TSTEM), CCR7+ PD-1- TIGIT-. The chain employs TRBV20-1 and TRBJ2-2. This clonotype was obtained from a human donor in good health. The CDR3 is CSARDLALANTGELFF.